This T cell receptor (beta chain) was recorded in a study of vaccination effects on CD4 cells after COVID-19. Assay used: immunoSEQ multiplex PCR; TCRdb lists only in-frame clones, some missing. This table has 25,000 or so clones, 70% to 75% appearing once. ViraFEST assay sequencing came after antigen-specific CD4+ T cells were expanded with viral peptide pools. Subsequent to roughly 9 days of culture, CD4+ T cells were isolated. Previously uninfected by SARS-CoV-2, the vaccine recipients also showed negative nucleocapsid antibodies. Every well housed approximately 2.2 million PBMC, which grew in culture alongside about 11 IU/ml IL-2 and around 9.4 ug/ml peptides. Comment on this clone: The antigen remains unidentified.

CDR1 and CDR2 from the germline V gene are MGHDK and SYGVNS. The CDR3 consists of 13 residues. V shed 4 bases and J shed 5 bases, with 6 bases lying between them. The sequence was collected from a human donor who received a COVID-19 vaccine. The rearrangement links TRBV25-1 to TRBJ1-6; D is possibly TRBD1 (6 bases). The material was CD4+ T cells from PBMCs cultured with SARS-CoV-2 spike peptides, obtained before COVID-19 vaccination. CDR3 in DNA: TGTGCCAGCAGTGGACAGGATAATTCACCCCTCCACTTT. Translation: CASSGQDNSPLHF.